This TCR beta chain derives from a study of blood T cell repertoires in COVID-19. Overall study: Sites in the United States, Italy and Spain provided acute and convalescent COVID-19 samples. In each case, the material was cDNA or gDNA derived from T cells, B-cell-depleted T cells, or PBMCs.

Per the authors' pipeline: The authors estimated nucleated cell counts from reference gene primer amplification. The method was immunoSEQ multiplex PCR; TCRdb's version includes in-frame clones alone and lacks a portion of them. V, J and clone size reflect that table, while D and trimming were determined from the DNA. This repertoire shows about 140,000 clones, 60% to 80% found once; its top ten account for 10% to 11%. V was shortened by 7 bases and J by 2 bases, with 14 bases between the two germline ends. There are 15 residues in the CDR3. Germline V gives CDR1 ENHRY, CDR2 SYGVKD. Sequencing was performed on peripheral blood. This TCR came from a man in his fifties or sixties who had recovered from COVID-19. The chain combines TRBV10-3 with TRBJ2-2, with D possibly TRBD2 on 6 matching bases. This chain's CDR3 is CAITPGLINTGELFF. The CDR3, as DNA: TGTGCCATCACTCCGGGACTTATAAACACCGGGGAGCTGTTTTTT.